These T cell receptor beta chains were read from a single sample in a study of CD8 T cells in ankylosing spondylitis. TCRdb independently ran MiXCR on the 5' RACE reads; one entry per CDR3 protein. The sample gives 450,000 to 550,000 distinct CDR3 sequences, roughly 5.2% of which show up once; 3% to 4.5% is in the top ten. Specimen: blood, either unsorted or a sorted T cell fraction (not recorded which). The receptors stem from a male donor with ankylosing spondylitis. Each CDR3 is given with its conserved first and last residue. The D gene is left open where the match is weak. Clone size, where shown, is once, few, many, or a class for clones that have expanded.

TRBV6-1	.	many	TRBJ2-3	TGTGCCAGCAGCCGAAGAGGTGGCTTGTACACCCGCACAGATACGCAGTATTTT	CASSRRGGLYTRTDTQYF
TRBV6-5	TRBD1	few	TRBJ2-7	TGTGCCAGCAGTTCCGAGGGACAGATCGAGCAGTACTTC	CASSSEGQIEQYF
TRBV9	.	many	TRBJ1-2	TGTGCCAGCAGCTTTGGACACCACTCTAACTATGGCTACACCTTC	CASSFGHHSNYGYTF
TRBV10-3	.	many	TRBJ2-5	TGTGCCATCAGTGAGATTGAAGAGACCCAGTACTTC	CAISEIEETQYF
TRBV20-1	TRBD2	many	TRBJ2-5	TGCAGTGCTAGTACGCGGGAGGGCGAAGAGACCCAGTACTTC	CSASTREGEETQYF
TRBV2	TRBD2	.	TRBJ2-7	TGTGCCACCCGGACTAGCGGGGGAATCTACGAGCAGTACTTC	CATRTSGGIYEQYF
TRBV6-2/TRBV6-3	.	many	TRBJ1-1	TGTGCCAGCAGTCCCACCACTGATGAAGCTTTCTTT	CASSPTTDEAFF
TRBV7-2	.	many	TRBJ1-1	TGTGCCAGCAGCGTATCCGGAGGTACGGAAGCTTTCTTT	CASSVSGGTEAFF
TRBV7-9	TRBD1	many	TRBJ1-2	TGTGCCAGCAGCTCGCCCCGACAGGGGCGAGGCTATGGCTACACCTTC	CASSSPRQGRGYGYTF
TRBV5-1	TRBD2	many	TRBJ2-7	TGCGCCAGCAGCTTTTCCGGGACTAGTGGCTACGAGCAGTACTTC	CASSFSGTSGYEQYF
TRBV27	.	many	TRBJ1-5	TGTGCCAGCAGTTTCATAGGGGGGGGTCAGCCCCAGCATTTT	CASSFIGGGQPQHF
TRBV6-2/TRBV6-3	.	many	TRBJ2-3	TGTGCCAGCTCATTCATGGGGAGCACAGATACGCAGTATTTT	CASSFMGSTDTQYF
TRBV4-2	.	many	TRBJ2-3	TGTGCCAGCAGCCAAACGGTCAACACAGATACGCAGTATTTT	CASSQTVNTDTQYF
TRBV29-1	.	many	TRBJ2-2	TGCAGCGTTGGACGGGCCGGGGAGCTGTTTTTT	CSVGRAGELFF
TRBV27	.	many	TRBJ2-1	TGTGCCAGCAGCCGGGGGACAGTCCGCTCCTACAATGAGCAGTTCTTC	CASSRGTVRSYNEQFF
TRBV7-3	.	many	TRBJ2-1	TGTGCCAGCAGCCCAAGAGGGGGCGGGGGGTACAATGAGCAGTTCTTC	CASSPRGGGGYNEQFF
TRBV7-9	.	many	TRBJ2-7	TGTGCCAGCAGTGACTCTGGCGGATACTCCTACGAGCAGTACTTC	CASSDSGGYSYEQYF
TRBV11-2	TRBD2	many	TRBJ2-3	TGTGCCAGCACGGTGACTAGCGGTAGCACAGATACGCAGTATTTT	CASTVTSGSTDTQYF
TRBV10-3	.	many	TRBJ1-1	TGTGCCATCAGTGACCCCCGACAGCGGGGCACTGAAGCTTTCTTT	CAISDPRQRGTEAFF
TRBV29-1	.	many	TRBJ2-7	TGCAGCGTTGGTTTTCAGGGGAACGAGCAGTACTTC	CSVGFQGNEQYF
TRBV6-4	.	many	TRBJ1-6	TGTGCCAGCAGTGACGGGGGAGGTTCACCCCTCCACTTT	CASSDGGGSPLHF
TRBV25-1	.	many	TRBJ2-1	TGTGCCAGCACTCCCCCCGCCGAGGATGAGCAGTTCTTC	CASTPPAEDEQFF
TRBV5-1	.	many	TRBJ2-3	TGCGCCACCCAGCAAGGGGACGGCCGCACAGATACGCAGTATTTT	CATQQGDGRTDTQYF
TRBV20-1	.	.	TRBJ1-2	TGCAGTGCTAGGGCATGGGGGGCAGGCGGCTACACCTTC	CSARAWGAGGYTF
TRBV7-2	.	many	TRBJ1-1	TGTGCCAGCAGCTTAAACGAGTACACTGAAGCTTTCTTT	CASSLNEYTEAFF
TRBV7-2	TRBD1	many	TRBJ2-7	TGTGCCAGCAGCTCCCCGGACAGGGGGTCCTACGAGCAGTACTTC	CASSSPDRGSYEQYF
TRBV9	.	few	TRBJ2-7	TGTGCCAGCAGCGCCGGGGCGCCGGTTGCTGTGCAGTACTTC	CASSAGAPVAVQYF
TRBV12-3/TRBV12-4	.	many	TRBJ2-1	TGTGCCAGCAGTTCGGGACTCTCCTACAATGAGCAGTTCTTC	CASSSGLSYNEQFF
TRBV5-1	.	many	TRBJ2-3	TGCGCCAGCAGCTCCGGGACCGTAAACACAGATACGCAGTATTTT	CASSSGTVNTDTQYF
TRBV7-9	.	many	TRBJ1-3	TGTGCCAGCACCTGGGGGGAACAGCTCTCTGGAAACACCATATATTTT	CASTWGEQLSGNTIYF
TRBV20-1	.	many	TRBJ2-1	TGCAGTGCTCCCCCCTCGTATGTGTACAATGAGCAGTTCTTC	CSAPPSYVYNEQFF
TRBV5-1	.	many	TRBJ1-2	TGCGCCAGCAGCTCCGGCTCTGGGCCGGGCTACACCTTC	CASSSGSGPGYTF
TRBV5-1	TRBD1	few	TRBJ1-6	TGCGCCAGCAGCTTGGGTACAGGGGGTCTTGATTATTCACCCCTCCACTTT	CASSLGTGGLDYSPLHF
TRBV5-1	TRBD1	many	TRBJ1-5	TGCGCCAGCAGCGAGGGGACAGGGGGCCAGCCCCAGCATTTT	CASSEGTGGQPQHF
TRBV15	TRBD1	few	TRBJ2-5	TGTGCCACCAGCAGGCGGACAGGGGGACAAGAGACCCAGTACTTC	CATSRRTGGQETQYF
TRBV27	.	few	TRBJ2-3	TGTGCCAGCAGTATAAGGGCCCCCCCAGATACGCAGTATTTT	CASSIRAPPDTQYF
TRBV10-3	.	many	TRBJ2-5	TGTGCCATCAGTGAGCCCCGGGAGACCCAGTACTTC	CAISEPRETQYF
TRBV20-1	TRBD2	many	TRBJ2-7	TGCAGTCAATCTAGCGGGATCAGCTACGAGCAGTACTTC	CSQSSGISYEQYF
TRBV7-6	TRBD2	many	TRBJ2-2	TGTGCCAGCAGCCGATATTTAGCGGGAGGGGACACCGGGGAGCTGTTTTTT	CASSRYLAGGDTGELFF
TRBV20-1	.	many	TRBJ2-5	TGCAGTGCCCCGGAGGACCAAGAGACCCAGTACTTC	CSAPEDQETQYF
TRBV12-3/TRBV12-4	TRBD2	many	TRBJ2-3	TGTGCCAGCAGTTCCATCCTAACTAGCGGGAGGGCCCTCGGCACAGATACGCAGTATTTT	CASSSILTSGRALGTDTQYF
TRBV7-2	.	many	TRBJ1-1	TGTGCCAGCAGCTTAAGGGATAACACTGAAGCTTTCTTT	CASSLRDNTEAFF
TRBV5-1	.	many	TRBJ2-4	TGCGCCAGCAGCCCTGACGTCTGGGGCAAAAACATTCAGTACTTC	CASSPDVWGKNIQYF
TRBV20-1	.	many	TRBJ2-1	TGCAGTCCCTCGCGGGGATTTCACTACAATGAGCAGTTCTTC	CSPSRGFHYNEQFF
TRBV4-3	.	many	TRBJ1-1	TGCGCCAGCAGCCAAGAGGCCAGAAGCACTGAAGCTTTCTTT	CASSQEARSTEAFF
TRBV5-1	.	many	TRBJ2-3	TGCGCCAGCAGCCGCCCAGAGGGTCCCACAGATACGCAGTATTTT	CASSRPEGPTDTQYF